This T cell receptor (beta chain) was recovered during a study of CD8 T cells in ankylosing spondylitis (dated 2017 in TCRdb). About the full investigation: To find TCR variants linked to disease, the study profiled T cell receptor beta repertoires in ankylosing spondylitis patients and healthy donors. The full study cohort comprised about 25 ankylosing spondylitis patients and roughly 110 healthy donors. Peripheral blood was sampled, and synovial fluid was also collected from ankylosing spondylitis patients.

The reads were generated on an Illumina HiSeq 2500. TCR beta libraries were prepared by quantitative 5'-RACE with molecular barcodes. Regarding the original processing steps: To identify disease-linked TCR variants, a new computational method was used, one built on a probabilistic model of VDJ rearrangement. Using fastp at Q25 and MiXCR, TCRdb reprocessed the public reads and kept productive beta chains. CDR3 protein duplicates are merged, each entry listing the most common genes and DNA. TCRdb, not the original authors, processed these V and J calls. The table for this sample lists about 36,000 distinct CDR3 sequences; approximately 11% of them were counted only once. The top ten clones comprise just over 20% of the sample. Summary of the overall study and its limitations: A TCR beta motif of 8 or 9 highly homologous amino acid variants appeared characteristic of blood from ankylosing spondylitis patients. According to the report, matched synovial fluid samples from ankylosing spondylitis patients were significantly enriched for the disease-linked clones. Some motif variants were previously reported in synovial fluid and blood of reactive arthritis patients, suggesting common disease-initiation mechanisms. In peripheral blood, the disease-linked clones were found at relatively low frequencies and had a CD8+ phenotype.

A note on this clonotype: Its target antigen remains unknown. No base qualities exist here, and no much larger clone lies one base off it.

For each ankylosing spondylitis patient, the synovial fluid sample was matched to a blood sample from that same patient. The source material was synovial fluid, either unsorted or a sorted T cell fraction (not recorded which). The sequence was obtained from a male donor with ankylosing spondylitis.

In nucleotide form, the sequence is TGCGCCAGCAGCGGGACAGGGGGAACAGATACGCAGTATTTT. Its translation reads: CASSGTGGTDTQYF. Recombination linked TRBV5-1 to TRBJ2-3; 11 middle bases align to TRBD1. As encoded in the germline V gene, CDR1 is SGHRS while CDR2 is YFSETQ. For this chain, trimming is 4 bases at the V end and 3 bases at the J end, and the number of junction bases without a gene match is 1. CDR3 length: 14 amino acids, cysteine to phenylalanine. Only CDR3 DNA remains: 42 bases, in frame from the first base.